The sequence of this TCR beta chain was determined in a study of cytomegalovirus exposure and HLA in healthy donors. Whole-study results and caveats: A missense DCLRE1C variant was associated with V- and J-gene trimming of TCR beta chains in a later analysis, and an independent cohort replicated the association. Productive status was seen about 90% or about 30% of the time for most TCR beta V segments in an earlier analysis.

Regarding this clone: Its antigen is not known.

It was with 60 Vbeta and 13 Jbeta primers that the PCR ran. Profiling relied on immunoSEQ multiplex PCR, and the TCRdb table lists in-frame clones only, not all of them. The sample records roughly 100,000 clones, 82% being singletons. Germline V lookup: CDR1 LGHNA, CDR2 YSLEER. Trimming took 0 bases from V and 4 from J; bases not matched to a gene: 11. The CDR3 contains 19 residues. V gene TRBV4-3 combines with J gene TRBJ2-3; 12 bases are a match to TRBD1. The specimen sequenced was PBMCs. The receptor's source is a man aged 50-59 years in good health and CMV-seronegative. CDR3: CASSQDLRGQGARSDTQYF. The CDR3 DNA sequence: TGCGCCAGCAGCCAAGATCTGCGGGGACAGGGGGCGCGGTCAGATACGCAGTATTTT.